This paragraph reports one T cell receptor beta chain. This clonotype was detected a few times. Its antigen is currently not known. Qualities for individual bases were not recorded, and no much larger clone is one base off. The time point label on this specimen signifies: persistent/refractory GD, antithyroid drugs over 5 years with positive TRAb. For both TCR sequencing and RNA sequencing, RNA was extracted from PBMCs in TRIzol. The diagnosis of Graves' disease was made according to American Thyroid Association guidelines. Recruitment of patients was carried out at an endocrinology department in Xi'an, China. Each patient gave approximately 9.7 milliliters of peripheral blood, collected in an EDTA anticoagulant tube. Ficoll Paque Plus density gradient separation was used to isolate PBMCs, and no further T cell sorting was done. RNA quality was checked with an Agilent 2100 Bioanalyzer and agarose gel, and concentration with a NanoDrop 2000.

This sample is part of a study of regulatory T cells in long-lasting Graves disease (dated by TCRdb to 2020 to 2022). About the study as a whole: To count as having persistent Graves' disease, a patient had to have received antithyroid drug treatment for over 5 years with TSH receptor autoantibodies remaining persistently positive. This study used TCR sequencing and RNA sequencing of peripheral blood to compare persistent Graves' disease patients against newly diagnosed Graves' disease patients. The study was registered as a clinical trial and conducted in China. A total of around 35 samples underwent TCR sequencing, from around 13 patients with persistent Graves' disease and approximately 20 patients with newly diagnosed Graves' disease. Persistent Graves' disease patients in the clinical cohort had taken antithyroid drugs for roughly ten years on average. Beyond this particular receptor, the publication reports: Compared with newly diagnosed patients, patients with persistent Graves' disease had lower TCR Shannon entropy and fewer highly expanded clones, which suggests clonal expansion. TRBV28, TRBJ1-2 and TRBJ2-5 were preferentially used in persistent disease, while TRBV20-1 and TRBJ2-1 were favored in newly diagnosed disease. The authors noted that the small sample size was a limitation that may lower accuracy. Only the TCR beta chain was sequenced and analyzed. The study examined only peripheral blood because the primary lesion, thyroid tissue, could not be accessed. Persistent patients shared more public clonotypes among themselves (around 2,700) than newly diagnosed patients did (over 900).

Library prep was done by multiplex PCR. Sequencing took place on an Illumina HiSeq 4000. To build TCR beta libraries, CDR3 regions were amplified by Arm-PCR using iRepertoire HTBI primers. Gel purification was performed on PCR products prior to sequencing. Concerning the study's data processing: A total of fewer than 80 TRBV and some 13 TRBJ segments were identified across samples and were used for gene usage analysis of CDR3 amino acid clonotypes. Filtered high-quality paired reads were merged into contigs using COPE and FqMerger. BLAST was used to align contigs to IMGT TRBV, TRBD and TRBJ reference genes, with CDR3 defined following IMGT. Any clonotype with a frequency above 0.1% was counted as a highly expanded clone. Shannon entropy was used to measure repertoire diversity, and the Gini coefficient was used to measure V-J evenness. A clonotype was considered public if more than one individual shared it. TCRdb passed the public sequencing reads through fastp at Q25 and MiXCR, retaining productive beta sequences. Rows matching on CDR3 protein sequence are summarized as one entry with the most common DNA and genes. Here the V and J calls rest on TCRdb's processing, not on the authors' analysis. For this sample there are a few hundred thousand distinct CDR3 sequences; around 20% appear just once. The ten biggest clones cover around three fifths of the sample.

Reading from cysteine to phenylalanine, the CDR3 counts 11 amino acids. Just CDR3 DNA is preserved here, 33 bases in frame from base 1. Sequences GTSNPN (CDR1) and SVGIG (CDR2) are obtained from the germline V gene (reference sequence). Between the V and J ends, shortened by 5 bases and 14 bases respectively, the junction contains 16 bases. The sample consisted of peripheral blood mononuclear cells (PBMCs), taken when the disease was refractory, from a patient treated with antithyroid drugs. This receptor was obtained from a female donor with Graves disease. Recombination linked TRBV30 to TRBJ2-1, with the D gene not clear enough to name. In nucleotides, the sequence is TGTGCCTGGTCCGCCTTGACGGTCGAGTTCTTC. The resulting protein is CAWSALTVEFF. With the portions outside the CDR3 filled from the reference TRBV30 and TRBJ2-1 genes, the complete variable region becomes SQTIHQWPATLVQPVGSPLSLECTVEGTSNPNLYWYRQAAGRGLQLLFYSVGIGQISSEVPQNLSASRPQDRQFILSSKKLLLSDSGFYLCAWSALTVEFFGPGTRLTVL.